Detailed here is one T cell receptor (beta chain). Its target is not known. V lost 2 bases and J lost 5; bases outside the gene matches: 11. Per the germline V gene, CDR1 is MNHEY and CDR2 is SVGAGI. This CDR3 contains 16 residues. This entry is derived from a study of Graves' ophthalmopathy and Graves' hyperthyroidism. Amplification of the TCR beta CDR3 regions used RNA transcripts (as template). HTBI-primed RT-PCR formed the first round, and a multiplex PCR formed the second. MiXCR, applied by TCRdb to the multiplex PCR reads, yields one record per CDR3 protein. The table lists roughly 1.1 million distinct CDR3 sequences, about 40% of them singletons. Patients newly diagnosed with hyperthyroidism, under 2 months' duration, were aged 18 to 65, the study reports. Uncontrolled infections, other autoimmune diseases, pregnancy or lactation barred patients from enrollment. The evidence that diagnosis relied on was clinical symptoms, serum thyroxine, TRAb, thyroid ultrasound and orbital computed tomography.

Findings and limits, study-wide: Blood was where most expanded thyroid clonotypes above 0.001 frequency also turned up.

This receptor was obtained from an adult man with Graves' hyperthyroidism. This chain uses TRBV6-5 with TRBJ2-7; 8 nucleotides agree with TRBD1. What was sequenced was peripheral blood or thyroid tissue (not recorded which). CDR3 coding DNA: TGTGCCAGCAGTTACGCAGGGGGCAGGGGGATCCACGAGCAGTACTTC. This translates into CASSYAGGRGIHEQYF.